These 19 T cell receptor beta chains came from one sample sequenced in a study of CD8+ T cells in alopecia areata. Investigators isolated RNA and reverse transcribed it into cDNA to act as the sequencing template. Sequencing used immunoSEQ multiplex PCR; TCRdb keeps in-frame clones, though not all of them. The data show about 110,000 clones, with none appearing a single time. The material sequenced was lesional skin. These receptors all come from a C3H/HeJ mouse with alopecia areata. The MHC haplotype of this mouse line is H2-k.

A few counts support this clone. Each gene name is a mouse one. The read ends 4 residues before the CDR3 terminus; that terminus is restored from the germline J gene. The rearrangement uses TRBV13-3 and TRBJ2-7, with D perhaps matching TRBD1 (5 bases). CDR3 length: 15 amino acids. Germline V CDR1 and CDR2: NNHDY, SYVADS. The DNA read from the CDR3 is TGTGCCAGCAGTGAGAGGGAGGGGAGACTTTAT. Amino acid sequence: CASSEREGRLY. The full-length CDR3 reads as CASSEREGRLYEQYF.

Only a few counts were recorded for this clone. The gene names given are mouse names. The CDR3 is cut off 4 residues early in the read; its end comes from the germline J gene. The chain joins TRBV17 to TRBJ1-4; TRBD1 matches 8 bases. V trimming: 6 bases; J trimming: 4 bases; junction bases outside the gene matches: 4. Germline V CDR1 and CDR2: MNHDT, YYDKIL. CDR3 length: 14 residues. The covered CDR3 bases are TGTGCTAGCAGCTACAGGGGGAGCAACGAA. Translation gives CASSYRGSNE. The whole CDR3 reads CASSYRGSNERLFF. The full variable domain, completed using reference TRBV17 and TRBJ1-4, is DTTVKQNPRYKLARVGKPVNLICSQTMNHDTMYWYQKKPNQAPKLLLFYYDKILNREADTFEKFQSSRPNNSFCSLYIGSAGLEYSAMYLCASSYRGSNERLFFGHGTKLSVL.

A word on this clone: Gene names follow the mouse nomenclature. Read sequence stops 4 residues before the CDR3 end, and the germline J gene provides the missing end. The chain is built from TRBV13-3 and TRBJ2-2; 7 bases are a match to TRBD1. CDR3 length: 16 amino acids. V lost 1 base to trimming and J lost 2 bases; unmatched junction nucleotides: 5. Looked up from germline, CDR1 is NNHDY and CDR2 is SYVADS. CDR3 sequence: CASSDPSTGNTGQLYF. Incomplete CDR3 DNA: TGTGCCAGCAGTGATCCATCGACAGGGAACACCGGG.

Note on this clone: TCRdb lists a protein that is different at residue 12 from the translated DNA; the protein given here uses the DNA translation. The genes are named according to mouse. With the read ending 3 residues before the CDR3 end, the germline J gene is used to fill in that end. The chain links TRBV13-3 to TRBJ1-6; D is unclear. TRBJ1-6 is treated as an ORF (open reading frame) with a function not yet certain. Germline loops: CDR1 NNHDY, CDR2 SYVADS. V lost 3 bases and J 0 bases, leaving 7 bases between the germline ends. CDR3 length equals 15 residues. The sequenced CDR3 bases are TGTGCCAGCAGTGCAGGAATTTCCTATAATTCGCCC. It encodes CASSAGISYNSP. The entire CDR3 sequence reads CASSAGISYNSPLYF.

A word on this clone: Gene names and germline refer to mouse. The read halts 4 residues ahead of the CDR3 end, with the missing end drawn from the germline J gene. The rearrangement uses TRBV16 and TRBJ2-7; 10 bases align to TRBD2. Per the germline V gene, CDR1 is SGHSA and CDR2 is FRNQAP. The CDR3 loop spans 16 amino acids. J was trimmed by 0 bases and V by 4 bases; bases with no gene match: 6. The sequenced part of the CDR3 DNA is TGTGCAAGCAGCTCCCCGGGACTGGGGTTCTCCTAT. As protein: CASSSPGLGFSY. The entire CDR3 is CASSSPGLGFSYEQYF.

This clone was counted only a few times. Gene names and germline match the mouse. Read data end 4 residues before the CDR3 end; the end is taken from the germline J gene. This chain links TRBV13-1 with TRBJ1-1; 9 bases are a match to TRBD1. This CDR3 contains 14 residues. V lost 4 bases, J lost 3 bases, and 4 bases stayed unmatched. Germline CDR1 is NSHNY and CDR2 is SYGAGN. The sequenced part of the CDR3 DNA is TGTGCCAGCAGTAACAGGGGGCAGGACACA. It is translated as CASSNRGQDT. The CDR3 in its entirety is CASSNRGQDTEVFF.

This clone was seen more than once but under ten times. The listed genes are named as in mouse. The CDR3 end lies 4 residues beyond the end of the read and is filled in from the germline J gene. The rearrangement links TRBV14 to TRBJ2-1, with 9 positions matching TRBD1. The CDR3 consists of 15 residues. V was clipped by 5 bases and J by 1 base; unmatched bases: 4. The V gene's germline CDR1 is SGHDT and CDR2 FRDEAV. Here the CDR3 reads CASSSGTGNYAEQFF. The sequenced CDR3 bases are TGTGCCAGCAGCTCCGGGACAGGGAACTATGCT.

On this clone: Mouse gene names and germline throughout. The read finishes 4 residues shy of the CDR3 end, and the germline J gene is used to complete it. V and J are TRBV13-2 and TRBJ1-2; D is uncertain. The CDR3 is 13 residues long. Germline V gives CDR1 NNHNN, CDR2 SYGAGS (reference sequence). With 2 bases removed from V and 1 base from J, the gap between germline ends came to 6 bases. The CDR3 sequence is CASGERRNSDYTF. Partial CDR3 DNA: TGTGCCAGCGGTGAGCGCAGAAACTCC.

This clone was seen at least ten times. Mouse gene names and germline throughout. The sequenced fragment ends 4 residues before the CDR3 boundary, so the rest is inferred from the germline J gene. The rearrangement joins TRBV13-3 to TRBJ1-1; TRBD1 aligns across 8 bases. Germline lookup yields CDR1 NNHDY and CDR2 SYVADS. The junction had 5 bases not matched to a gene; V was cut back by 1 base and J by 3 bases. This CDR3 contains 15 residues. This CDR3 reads CASSDPGGADTEVFF. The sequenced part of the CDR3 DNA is TGTGCCAGCAGTGATCCAGGGGGCGCAGACACA.

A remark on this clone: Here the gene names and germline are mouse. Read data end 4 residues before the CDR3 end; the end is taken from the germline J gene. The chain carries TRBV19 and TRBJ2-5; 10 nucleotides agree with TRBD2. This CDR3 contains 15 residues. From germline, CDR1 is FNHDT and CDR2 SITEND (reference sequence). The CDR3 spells CASSIWGGAVDTQYF. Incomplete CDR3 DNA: TGTGCCAGCAGTATCTGGGGGGGCGCGGTAGAC.

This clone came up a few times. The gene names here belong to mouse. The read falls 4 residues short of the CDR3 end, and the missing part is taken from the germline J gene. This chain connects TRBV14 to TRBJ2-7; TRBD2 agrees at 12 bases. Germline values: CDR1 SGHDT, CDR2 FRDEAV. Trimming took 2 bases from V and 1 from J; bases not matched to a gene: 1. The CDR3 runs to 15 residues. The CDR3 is CASSLGTGGSYEQYF. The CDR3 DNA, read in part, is TGTGCCAGCAGTTTGGGGACTGGGGGGTCCTAT.

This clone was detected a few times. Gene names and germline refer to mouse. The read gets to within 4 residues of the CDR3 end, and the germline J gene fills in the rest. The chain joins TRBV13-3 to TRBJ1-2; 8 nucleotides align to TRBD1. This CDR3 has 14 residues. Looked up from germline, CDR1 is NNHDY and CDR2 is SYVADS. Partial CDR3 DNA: TGTGCCAGCAGTGAATCCAGGGGGCCCCCC. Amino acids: CASSESRGPP. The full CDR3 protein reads CASSESRGPPDYTF.

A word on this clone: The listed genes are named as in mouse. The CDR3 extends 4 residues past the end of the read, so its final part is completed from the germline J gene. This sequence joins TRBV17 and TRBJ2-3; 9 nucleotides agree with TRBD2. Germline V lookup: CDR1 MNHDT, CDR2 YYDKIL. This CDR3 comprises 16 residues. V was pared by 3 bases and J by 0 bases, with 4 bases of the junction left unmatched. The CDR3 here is CASSSETGGSAETLYF. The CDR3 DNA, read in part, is TGTGCTAGCAGTAGTGAGACTGGGGGTAGTGCAGAA.

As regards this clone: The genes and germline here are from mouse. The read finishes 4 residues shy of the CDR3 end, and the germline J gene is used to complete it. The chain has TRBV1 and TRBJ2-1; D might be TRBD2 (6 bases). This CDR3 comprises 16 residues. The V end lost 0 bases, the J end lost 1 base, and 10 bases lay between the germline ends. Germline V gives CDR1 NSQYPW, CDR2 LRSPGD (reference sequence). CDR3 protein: CTCSAEVWGNYAEQFF. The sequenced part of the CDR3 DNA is TGCACCTGCAGTGCAGAGGTCTGGGGAAACTATGCT.

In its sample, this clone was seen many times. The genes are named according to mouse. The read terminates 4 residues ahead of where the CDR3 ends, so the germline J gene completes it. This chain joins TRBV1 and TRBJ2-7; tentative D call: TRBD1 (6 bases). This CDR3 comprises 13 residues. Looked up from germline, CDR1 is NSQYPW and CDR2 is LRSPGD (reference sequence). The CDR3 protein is CTCSADGDNEQYF. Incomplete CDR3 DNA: TGCACCTGCAGTGCAGATGGGGACAAT.

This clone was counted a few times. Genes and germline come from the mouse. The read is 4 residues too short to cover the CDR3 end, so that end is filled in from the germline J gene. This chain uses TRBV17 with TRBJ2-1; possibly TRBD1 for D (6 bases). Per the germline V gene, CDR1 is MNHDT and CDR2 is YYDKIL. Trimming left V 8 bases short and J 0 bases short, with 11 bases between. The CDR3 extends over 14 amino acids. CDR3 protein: CASGRGNNYAEQFF. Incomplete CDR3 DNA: TGTGCTAGCGGCAGGGGAAATAACTATGCT.

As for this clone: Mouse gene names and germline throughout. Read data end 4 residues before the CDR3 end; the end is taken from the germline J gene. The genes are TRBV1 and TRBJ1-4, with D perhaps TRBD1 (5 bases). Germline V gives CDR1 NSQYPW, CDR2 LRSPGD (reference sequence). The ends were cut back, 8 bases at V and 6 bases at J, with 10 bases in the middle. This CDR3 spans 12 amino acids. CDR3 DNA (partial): TGCACCTGCGGGCAGGGAGACGAA. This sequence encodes CTCGQGDE. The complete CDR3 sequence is CTCGQGDERLFF.

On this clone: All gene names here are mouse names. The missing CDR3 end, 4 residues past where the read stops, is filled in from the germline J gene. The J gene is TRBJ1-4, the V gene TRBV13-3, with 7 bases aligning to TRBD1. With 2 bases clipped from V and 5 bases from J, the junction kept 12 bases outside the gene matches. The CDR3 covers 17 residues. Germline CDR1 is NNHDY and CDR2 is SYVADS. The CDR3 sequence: CASSEVRLTGKNERLFF. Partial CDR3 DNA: TGTGCCAGCAGTGAAGTGAGGTTGACAGGGAAGAACGAA.

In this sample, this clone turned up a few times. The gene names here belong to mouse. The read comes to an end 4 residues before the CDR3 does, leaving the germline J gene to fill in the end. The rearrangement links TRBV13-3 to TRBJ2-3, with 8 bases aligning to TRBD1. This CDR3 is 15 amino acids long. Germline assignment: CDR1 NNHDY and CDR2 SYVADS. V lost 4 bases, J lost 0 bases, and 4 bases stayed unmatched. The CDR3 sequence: CASSPRGPSAETLYF. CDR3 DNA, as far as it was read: TGTGCCAGCAGTCCCAGGGGGCCTAGTGCAGAA.